The present entry profiles one T cell receptor beta chain with its context. Antigen unknown. This sample was included in a study of cytomegalovirus exposure and HLA in healthy donors. Study-wide findings and caveats: By a later analysis, the bulk of CMV-associated TCR beta chains appeared HLA-restricted. Published work reported that the classifier diagnosed cytomegalovirus status with high specificity and sensitivity. The HLA-A and HLA-B alleles of most subjects were reportedly predicted accurately from TCR beta sequences.

With 60 Vbeta and 13 Jbeta primers, the PCR was carried out. Methods used by the authors: Later reanalysis found 75 million to 95 million unique TCR beta chains, some 10 million of them shared. Using immunoSEQ multiplex PCR, the repertoire was profiled, and TCRdb retains in-frame clones only, with some absent. Clonal size and the V and J genes are those of that table, whereas D and trimming came from the DNA. The table has fewer than 140,000 clones, roughly 80% seen once. Germline values: CDR1 SGDLS, CDR2 YYNGEE. Trimming stripped 0 bases from V and 6 bases from J, with 12 bases between. The CDR3 totals 14 residues.

What was sequenced was PBMCs. J is TRBJ1-2 and V is TRBV9; D is uncertain. The sequence derives from a man in his fifties in good health and CMV-seronegative. CDR3 bases: TGTGCCAGCAGCGTAGGCCGGTTACAGCATGGCTACACCTTC. This sequence encodes CASSVGRLQHGYTF.